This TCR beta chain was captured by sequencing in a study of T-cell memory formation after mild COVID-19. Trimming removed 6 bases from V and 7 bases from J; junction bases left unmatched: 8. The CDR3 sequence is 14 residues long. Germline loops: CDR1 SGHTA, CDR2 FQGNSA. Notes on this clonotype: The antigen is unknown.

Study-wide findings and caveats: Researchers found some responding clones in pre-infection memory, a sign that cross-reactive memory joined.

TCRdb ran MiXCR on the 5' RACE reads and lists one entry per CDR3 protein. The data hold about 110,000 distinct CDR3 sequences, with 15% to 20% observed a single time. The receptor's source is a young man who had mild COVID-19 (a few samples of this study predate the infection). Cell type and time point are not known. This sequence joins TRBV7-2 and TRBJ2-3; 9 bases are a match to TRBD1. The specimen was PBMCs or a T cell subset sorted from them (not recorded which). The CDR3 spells CASRLQGAGNTQYF. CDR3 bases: TGTGCCAGCAGATTACAGGGGGCAGGGAATACGCAGTATTTT.